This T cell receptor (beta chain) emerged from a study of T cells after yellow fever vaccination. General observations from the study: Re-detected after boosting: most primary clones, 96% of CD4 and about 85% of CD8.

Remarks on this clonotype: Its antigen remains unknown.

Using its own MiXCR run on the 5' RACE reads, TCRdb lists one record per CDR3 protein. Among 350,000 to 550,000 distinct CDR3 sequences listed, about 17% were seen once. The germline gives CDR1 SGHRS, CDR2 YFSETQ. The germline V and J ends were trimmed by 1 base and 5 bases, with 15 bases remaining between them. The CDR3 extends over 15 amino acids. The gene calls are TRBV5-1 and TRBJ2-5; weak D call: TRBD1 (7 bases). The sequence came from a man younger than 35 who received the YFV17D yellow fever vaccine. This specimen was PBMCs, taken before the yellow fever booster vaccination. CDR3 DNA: TGCGCCAGCAGCTTGTTCGGCAGGGGGGAGGAGACCCAGTACTTC. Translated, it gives CASSLFGRGEETQYF. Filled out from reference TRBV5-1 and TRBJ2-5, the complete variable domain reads KAGVTQTPRYLIKTRGQQVTLSCSPISGHRSVSWYQQTPGQGLQFLFEYFSETQRNKGNFPGRFSGRQFSNSRSEMNVSTLELGDSALYLCASSLFGRGEETQYFGPGTRLLVL.